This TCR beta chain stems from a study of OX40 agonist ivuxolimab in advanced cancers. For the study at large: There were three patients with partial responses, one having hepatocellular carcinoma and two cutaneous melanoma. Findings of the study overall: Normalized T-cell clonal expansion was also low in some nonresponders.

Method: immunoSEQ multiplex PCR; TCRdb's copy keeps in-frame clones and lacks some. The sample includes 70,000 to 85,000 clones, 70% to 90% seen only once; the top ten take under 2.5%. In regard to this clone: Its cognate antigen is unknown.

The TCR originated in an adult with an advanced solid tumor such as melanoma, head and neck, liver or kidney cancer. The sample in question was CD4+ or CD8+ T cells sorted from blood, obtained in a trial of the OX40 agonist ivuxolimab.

This CDR3 reads CASSFGEGPPYEQYF. CDR3 in DNA: TGCGCCAGCAGCTTTGGAGAGGGTCCCCCGTACGAGCAGTACTTC. The gene calls are TRBV5-1 and TRBJ2-7; tentatively, D is TRBD2 (5 bases). Trimming removed 2 bases from V and 4 bases from J, with 16 bases in between. CDR1 is SGHRS and CDR2 is YFSETQ in the germline V gene. CDR3 length equals 15 residues.